Shown below are 18 T cell receptor beta chains from a single sample sequenced in a study of blood T cells in healthy people across ages. Next came a second PCR, run for about 6 to 11 cycles, which used a sample-barcoded 5' primer along with a J-beta primer mix. TCRdb ran MiXCR on the 5' RACE reads and lists one entry per CDR3 protein. The data hold 1 million or so distinct CDR3 sequences, with around 27% observed a single time. Separately, the same data were catalogued under a study of T cells of mothers and their children.

Sequencing was done on a sample of blood. The source of these receptors is a girl aged 2 to 10 in good health.

The table lists this clonotype with a few counts. The CDR3 loop is CSVEVLRDSIYEQYF. Here the CDR3 DNA reads TGCAGCGTTGAAGTTCTCCGGGACAGTATCTACGAGCAGTACTTC. The rearrangement uses TRBV29-1 and TRBJ2-7; 7 bases line up with TRBD1. V lost 1 base to trimming and J lost 3 bases; unmatched junction nucleotides: 9. CDR3 length equals 15 residues. Germline CDR1 SQVTM, CDR2 ANQGSEA.

This clonotype was observed a handful of times. The chain employs TRBV10-3 and TRBJ2-7; D might be TRBD1 or TRBD2, each matching 5 bases. Germline CDR1 reads ENHRY; CDR2 reads SYGVKD. V lost 3 bases to trimming and J lost 2 bases, with 11 bases between them. This CDR3 is 14 amino acids long. CDR3 bases: TGTGCCATCAGTGACGGGGCATTTACCTACGAGCAGTACTTC. It specifies CAISDGAFTYEQYF.

The chain joins TRBV3-1 to TRBJ1-2; D possibly corresponds to TRBD1 (6 bases). The germline V and J ends were trimmed by 4 bases and 4 bases, with 16 bases remaining between them. In germline, CDR1 is LGHDT, CDR2 YNNKEL (reference sequence). This CDR3 spans 15 amino acids. CDR3 sequence: CASSPPGGGSYGYTF. CDR3 nucleotides: TGTGCCAGCAGCCCGCCCGGGGGCGGGAGCTATGGCTACACCTTC.

As for this clonotype: One end of the junction varies from germline; a read error may be responsible. The rearrangement uses TRBV7-7 and TRBJ2-5; TRBD2 is a possible D gene (6 bases). The CDR3 covers 13 residues. The V gene's germline CDR1 is SSHAT and CDR2 FNYEAQ (reference sequence). In nucleotides, the CDR3 is TGTGCTAGCAGGGCGACTAGTCTCGAGACCCAGTACTTC. Amino acids: CASRATSLETQYF.

This clonotype was seen only a few times. The genes are TRBV29-1 and TRBJ2-7; D may be TRBD1 (5 bases). The germline V gene has CDR1 SQVTM and CDR2 ANQGSEA. Between the trimmed V and J ends, which lost 4 bases and 7 bases, there was a span of 14 bases. The CDR3 extends over 12 amino acids. CDR3 loop: CSVVDTLREQYF. The CDR3 bases are TGCAGCGTTGTGGACACCCTTAGGGAGCAGTACTTC.

This clonotype was recorded a few times. J is TRBJ2-1 and V is TRBV28; TRBD2 agrees at 8 bases. CDR1 and CDR2 from the germline V gene are MDHEN and SYDVKM. CDR3 length equals 14 residues. V shed 10 bases and J 5 bases; nucleotides not matched to a gene: 10. The CDR3 DNA reads as TGTGCCAACACGATAGCGGGGCTCAACAATGAGCAGTTCTTC. Translation: CANTIAGLNNEQFF.

This clonotype turned up a few times. V usage is TRBV12-3 or TRBV12-4 and J usage is TRBJ1-2; D remains ambiguous. Trimming removed 2 bases from V and 1 base from J, with 8 bases in between. The CDR3 sequence is 14 residues long. CDR3 sequence: CASSLQPDNYGYTF. The CDR3 DNA sequence: TGTGCCAGCAGTTTACAGCCAGATAACTATGGCTACACCTTC.

This sequence joins TRBV5-4 and TRBJ1-4, with unresolved D. This CDR3 spans 15 amino acids. CDR1 and CDR2 (germline): SGHNT, YYREEE (reference sequence). Trimming took 2 bases from V and 2 from J, leaving 10 bases between them. The CDR3, as DNA: TGTGCCAGCAGCTTCGGGGAATCCACTAATGAAAAACTGTTTTTT. Its translation: CASSFGESTNEKLFF.

This chain links TRBV12-3 or TRBV12-4 with TRBJ2-4; D is undetermined. There are 16 residues in the CDR3. Trimming removed 2 bases at V and 6 bases at J, with 17 bases between. In DNA, the CDR3 is TGTGCCAGCAGTTTAAGGTTCTTGGCTGCGGTAAACATTCAGTACTTC. Its translation is CASSLRFLAAVNIQYF.

This sequence joins TRBV29-1 and TRBJ2-1; D uncertain. The germline gives CDR1 SQVTM, CDR2 ANQGSEA. V was shortened by 7 bases and J by 0 bases, with 13 bases between the two germline ends. This CDR3 contains 14 residues. CDR3 bases: TGCAGCGGGTACCCCACCCCCTCCTACAATGAGCAGTTCTTC. Residues: CSGYPTPSYNEQFF.

The chain uses TRBV4-2 and TRBJ2-3; 13 bases match TRBD2. V trimming: 4 bases; J trimming: 5 bases; junction bases outside the gene matches: 9. Germline values: CDR1 LGHNA, CDR2 YNFKEQ. The CDR3 consists of 17 residues. This CDR3 is CASSPRTSGGRGDTQYF. In DNA, the CDR3 is TGTGCCAGCAGCCCCCGGACTAGCGGGGGACGGGGAGATACGCAGTATTTT.

This clonotype was found a few times. This rearrangement joins TRBV12-5 to TRBJ1-6; TRBD1 aligns across 8 bases. J gave up 8 bases and V 6 bases, and 6 bases lay outside the gene matches. The CDR3 contains 14 residues. Germline values: CDR1 LGHNT, CDR2 FRNRAP. The CDR3 region is CASGTGDYDSPLHF. Here the CDR3 DNA reads TGTGCTAGTGGGACAGGGGACTACGATTCACCCCTCCACTTT.

The chain carries TRBV10-2 and TRBJ2-1, with 9 bases lining up with TRBD2. Germline CDR1 reads WSHSY; CDR2 reads SAAADI. CDR3 length: 14 amino acids. CDR3 in amino acids: CATRGGGEGNEQFF. The CDR3 DNA reads as TGCGCTACGCGGGGGGGAGGGGAAGGGAATGAGCAGTTCTTC.

The table lists this clonotype with a few counts. CDR3 bases: TGTGCCAGCAGTGGATTGTCTTATAGGGCGGGAGCCTACAATGAGCAGTTCTTC. Encoded protein: CASSGLSYRAGAYNEQFF. V usage is TRBV6-1 and J usage is TRBJ2-1, with 7 positions matching TRBD2. After removal of 4 bases from V and 2 bases from J, the junction contained 14 bases not matched to a gene. Germline CDR1 and CDR2: MNHNS and SASEGT. The CDR3 sequence is 18 residues long.

This chain links TRBV7-2 with TRBJ1-6; weak D call: TRBD1 (5 bases). This CDR3 spans 16 amino acids. Germline CDR1 and CDR2: SGHTA and FQGNSA. V lost 2 bases to trimming and J lost 6 bases, with 14 bases between them. The CDR3 loop reads CASSLFGDRINSPLHF. The DNA of the CDR3 is TGTGCCAGCAGCTTATTCGGCGACAGAATTAATTCACCCCTCCACTTT.

Regarding this clonotype: At one end, the junction sequence differs from germline, possibly due to a read error. The rearrangement links TRBV4-3 to TRBJ2-4; D may be TRBD2 (6 bases). Germline values: CDR1 LGHNA, CDR2 YSLEER. The CDR3 is 17 residues long. The CDR3 bases are TGCGCCAGCAGCCAAGATGTTGGGGGGATGACCAAAAACATTCTGTACTTC. The encoded protein is CASSQDVGGMTKNILYF.

This clonotype was recorded a few times. This chain uses TRBV20-1 with TRBJ2-3; D remains ambiguous. V was trimmed by 6 bases and J by 6 bases, leaving 10 bases between them. Germline V gene sequence: CDR1 DFQATT, CDR2 SNEGSKA (reference sequence). This CDR3 has 11 amino acids. Written as DNA, the CDR3 is TGCAGTGCAACACTTAGCGATACGCAGTATTTT. Protein sequence: CSATLSDTQYF.

This clonotype was observed a handful of times. The chain is built from TRBV12-3 or TRBV12-4 and TRBJ1-1, with TRBD1 matching 7 bases. Trimming cost V 7 bases and J 3 bases; bases outside gene matches: 8. This CDR3 is 14 amino acids long. CDR3 DNA sequence: TGTGCCAGCACCCGACAGGGAGGATACACTGAAGCTTTCTTT. Translating gives CASTRQGGYTEAFF.